What follows is one TCR beta chain and its context. This sample is drawn from a study of blood T cell repertoires in COVID-19. Data came from immunoSEQ multiplex PCR; TCRdb stores just in-frame clones and leaves some out. Of under 300,000 clones in the sample, more than 85% were seen once. The trim removed 5 bases at V and 7 bases at J, leaving 15 bases unmatched. Germline-derived CDR1 and CDR2 are MNHNY and SVGAGI (reference sequence). The CDR3 sequence is 17 residues long. Sequencing was performed on PBMCs or T cells enriched from blood (not recorded which). V is TRBV6-6 and J is TRBJ1-2; TRBD1 aligns across 11 bases. The source of this sequence is a woman in her 50s who had recovered from COVID-19. For the CDR3, the DNA is TGTGCCAGCAGTCGGACAGGGGGCTTGGCCTTTGAAGGTGGCTACACCTTC. Its translation: CASSRTGGLAFEGGYTF.